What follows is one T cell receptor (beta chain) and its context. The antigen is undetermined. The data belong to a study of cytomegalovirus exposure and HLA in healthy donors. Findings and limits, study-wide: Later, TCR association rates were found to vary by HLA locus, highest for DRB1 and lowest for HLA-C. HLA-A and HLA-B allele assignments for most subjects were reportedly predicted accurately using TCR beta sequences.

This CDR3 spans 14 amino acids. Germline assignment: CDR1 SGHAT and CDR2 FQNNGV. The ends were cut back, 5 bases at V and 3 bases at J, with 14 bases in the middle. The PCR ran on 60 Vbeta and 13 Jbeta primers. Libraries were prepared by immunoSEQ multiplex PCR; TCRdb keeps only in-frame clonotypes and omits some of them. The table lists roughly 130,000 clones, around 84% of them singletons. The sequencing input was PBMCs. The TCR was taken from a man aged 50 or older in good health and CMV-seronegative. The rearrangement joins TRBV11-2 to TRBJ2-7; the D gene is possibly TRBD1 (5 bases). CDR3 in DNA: TGTGCCAGCAGCCAGGGTCTCGAGAGCTACGAGCAGTACTTC. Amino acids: CASSQGLESYEQYF.